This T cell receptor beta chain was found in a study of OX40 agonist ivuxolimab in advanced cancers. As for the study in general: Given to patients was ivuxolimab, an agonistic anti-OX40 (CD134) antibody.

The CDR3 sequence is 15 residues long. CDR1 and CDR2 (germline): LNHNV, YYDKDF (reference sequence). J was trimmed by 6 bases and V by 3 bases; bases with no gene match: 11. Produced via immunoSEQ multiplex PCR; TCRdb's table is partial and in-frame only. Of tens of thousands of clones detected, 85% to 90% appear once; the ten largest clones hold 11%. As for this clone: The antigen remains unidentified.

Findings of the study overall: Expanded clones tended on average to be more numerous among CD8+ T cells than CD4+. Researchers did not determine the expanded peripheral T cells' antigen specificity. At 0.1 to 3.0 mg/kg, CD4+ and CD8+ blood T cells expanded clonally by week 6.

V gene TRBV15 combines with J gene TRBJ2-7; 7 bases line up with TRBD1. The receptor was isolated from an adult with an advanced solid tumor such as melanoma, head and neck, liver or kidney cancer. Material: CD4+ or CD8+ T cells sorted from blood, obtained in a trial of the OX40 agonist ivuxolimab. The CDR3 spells CATSSIRDSRLEQYF. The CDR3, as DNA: TGTGCCACCAGCAGCATCCGGGACAGTCGTCTCGAGCAGTACTTC.